The clone carrying this T cell receptor (beta chain) was detected a few times. Source study methods: Estimates of nucleated cell counts were drawn from the amplification of reference gene primers. Clones were read by immunoSEQ multiplex PCR, and TCRdb kept only the in-frame ones, dropping some. That table is the source of V, J and clone size, and D and trimming were worked out from the DNA. The table lists just under 65,000 clones, 80% to 90% of them singletons. The ends lost 5 bases at V and 3 bases at J; junction bases unmatched: 7. This CDR3 has 17 amino acids. The germline CDR1 and CDR2 sequences are LGHNA and YNFKEQ. The data are from a study of blood T cell repertoires in COVID-19. Study information: Collection of acute and convalescent COVID-19 samples took place in the United States, Italy and Spain. Sources were T cells, B-cell-depleted T cells, or PBMCs; the material itself was cDNA or gDNA.

The sample taken for sequencing was peripheral blood. This chain joins TRBV4-2 and TRBJ2-3, with TRBD2 matching over 14 bases. The receptor was derived from a man aged 40-49 years with acute or convalescent COVID-19. The CDR3 loop reads CASSKTSGGAGTDTQYF. CDR3 in DNA: TGTGCCAGCAGCAAGACTAGCGGGGGGGCCGGTACAGATACGCAGTATTTT.